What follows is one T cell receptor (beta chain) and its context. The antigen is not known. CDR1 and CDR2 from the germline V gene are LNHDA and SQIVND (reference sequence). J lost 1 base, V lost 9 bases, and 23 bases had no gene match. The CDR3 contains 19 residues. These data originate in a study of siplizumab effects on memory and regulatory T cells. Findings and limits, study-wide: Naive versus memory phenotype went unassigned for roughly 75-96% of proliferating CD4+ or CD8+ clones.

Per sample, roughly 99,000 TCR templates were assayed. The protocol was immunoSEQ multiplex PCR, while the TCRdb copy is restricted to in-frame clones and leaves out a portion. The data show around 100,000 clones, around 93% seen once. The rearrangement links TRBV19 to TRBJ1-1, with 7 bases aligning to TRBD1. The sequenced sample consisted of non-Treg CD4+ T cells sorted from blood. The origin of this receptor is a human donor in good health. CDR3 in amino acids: CASTQSPRSPGTANTEAFF. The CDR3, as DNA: TGTGCCAGCACACAGAGTCCCAGGTCTCCAGGGACAGCGAACACTGAAGCTTTCTTT.